What follows describes a single T cell receptor beta chain. Its target is unknown. These data belong to a study of T-cell reconstitution after alpha-beta-depleted transplantation in children. Study conclusions and caveats: At one year after transplant, newly produced T cells mostly accounted for T-cell counts and diversity. It was surviving recipient T cells and thymic progenitors that gave some patients high TCRbeta diversity at day 60.

V dropped 0 bases and J dropped 2 bases, with 10 bases sitting between them. Germline V lookup: CDR1 SGHNT, CDR2 YYREEE (reference sequence). The length of the CDR3 is 15 residues. The library targeted TCRbeta and was prepared with unique molecular identifiers. TCRdb independently ran MiXCR on the PCR reads; one entry per CDR3 protein. The sample holds approximately 290,000 distinct CDR3 sequences, roughly 10% seen once. The sequencing used peripheral blood, collected 180 days after TCRalphabeta/CD19-depleted stem cell transplant. The source of this sequence is a male patient under 10 years old who had a stem cell transplant for chronic granulomatous disease, so the T cells may come from the graft donor. V gene TRBV5-4 combines with J gene TRBJ2-3, with D perhaps assigned TRBD1 or TRBD2 (6 bases each). CDR3 amino acids: CASSLEGGTTDTQYF. CDR3 DNA sequence: TGTGCCAGCAGCTTGGAGGGGGGCACCACAGATACGCAGTATTTT.